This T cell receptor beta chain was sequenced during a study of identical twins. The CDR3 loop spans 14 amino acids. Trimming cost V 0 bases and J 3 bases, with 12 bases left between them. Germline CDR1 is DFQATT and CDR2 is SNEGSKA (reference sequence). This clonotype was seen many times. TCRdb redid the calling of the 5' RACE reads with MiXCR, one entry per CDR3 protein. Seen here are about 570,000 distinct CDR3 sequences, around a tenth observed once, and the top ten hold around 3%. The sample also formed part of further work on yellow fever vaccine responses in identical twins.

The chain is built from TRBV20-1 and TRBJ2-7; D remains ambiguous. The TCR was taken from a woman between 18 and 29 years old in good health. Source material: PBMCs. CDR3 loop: CSARDDPSRYEQYF. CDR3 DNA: TGCAGTGCTAGAGACGACCCAAGTCGCTACGAGCAGTACTTC.